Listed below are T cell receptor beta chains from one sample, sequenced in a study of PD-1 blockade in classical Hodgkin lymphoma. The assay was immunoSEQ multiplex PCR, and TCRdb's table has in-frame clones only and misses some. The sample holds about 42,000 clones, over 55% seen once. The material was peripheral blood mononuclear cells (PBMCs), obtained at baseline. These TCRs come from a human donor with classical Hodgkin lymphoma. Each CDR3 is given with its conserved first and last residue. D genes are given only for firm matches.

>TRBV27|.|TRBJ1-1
CASFPSIMNTEAFF
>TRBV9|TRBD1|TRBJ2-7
CASGTGAEQYF
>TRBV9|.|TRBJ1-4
CASSGGQGWGEKLFF
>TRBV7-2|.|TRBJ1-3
CASSLAGHDSGNTIYF
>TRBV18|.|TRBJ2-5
CASSRSGALETQYF
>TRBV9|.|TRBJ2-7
CASSVGGDLVHYEQYF
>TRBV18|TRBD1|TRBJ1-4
CASSPSTGTNEKLFF
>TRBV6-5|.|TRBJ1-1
CASSLTGLNTEAFF
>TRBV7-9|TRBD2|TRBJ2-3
CASSPTSAGTDTQYF
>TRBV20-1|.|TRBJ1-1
CSALRAFF
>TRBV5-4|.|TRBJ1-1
CASREEGEAFF
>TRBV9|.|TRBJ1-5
CASSVGLYQPQHF
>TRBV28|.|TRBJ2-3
CASTRSTDTQYF
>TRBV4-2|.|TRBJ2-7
CASSQAGGNYEQYF
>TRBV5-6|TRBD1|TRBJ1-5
CASSLGPGQTRGQPQHF
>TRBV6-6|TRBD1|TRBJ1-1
CASRNRGADTEAFF
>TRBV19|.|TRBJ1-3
CASSPGGTVGNTIYF
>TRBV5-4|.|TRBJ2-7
CASSLALGRSYEQYF
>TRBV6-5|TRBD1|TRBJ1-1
CASEGALNTEAFF
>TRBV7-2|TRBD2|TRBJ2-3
CASRGVRGGIDTQYF
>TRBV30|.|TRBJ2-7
CAWSVRRQVASYEQYF
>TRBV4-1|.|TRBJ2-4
CASSQGVENIQYF
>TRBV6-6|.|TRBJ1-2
CASSSLGSDYTF
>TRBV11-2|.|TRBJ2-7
CASSLEAGTHYEQYF
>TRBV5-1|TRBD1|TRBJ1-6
CASSQNGQGEPLHF
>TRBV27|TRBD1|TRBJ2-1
CASTGTGSYNEQFF
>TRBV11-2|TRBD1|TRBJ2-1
CASRAYDRGKNEQFF
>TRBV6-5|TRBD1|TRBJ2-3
CASSLDRGNTQYF
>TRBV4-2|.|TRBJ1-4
CASSQVGHQRGGEKLFF
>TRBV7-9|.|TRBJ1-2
CASSSQGGVNYGYTF
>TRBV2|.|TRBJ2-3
CASSKTSPGLRGTSNTQYF
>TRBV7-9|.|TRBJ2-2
CASSLALGGAGELFF
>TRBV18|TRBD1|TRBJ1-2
CASSPLDRSYGYTF
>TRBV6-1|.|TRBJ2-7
CASSEPRIPYEQYF
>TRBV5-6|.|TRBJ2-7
CASSLVAVDYEQYF
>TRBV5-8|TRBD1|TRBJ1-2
CASSVMRGPYYGYTF
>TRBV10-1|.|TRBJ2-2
CASSESSANTGELFF
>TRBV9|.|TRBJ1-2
CASSGTRIGYGYTF
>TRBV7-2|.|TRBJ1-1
CASSLARGRMNTEAFF
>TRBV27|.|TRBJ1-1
CASSPPRTGTMNTEAFF
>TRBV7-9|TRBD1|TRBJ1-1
CASSDGGTGVLEAFF
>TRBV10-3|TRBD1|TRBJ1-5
CAISRSGQGGQPQHF
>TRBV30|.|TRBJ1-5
CAVQVNSNQPQHF
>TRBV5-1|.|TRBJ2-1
CASSLFDTRSYNEQFF
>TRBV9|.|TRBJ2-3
CASTDPTGLSTDTQYF
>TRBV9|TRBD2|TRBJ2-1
CASSVGTSGNNEQFF
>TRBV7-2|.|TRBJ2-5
CADQNLETQYF
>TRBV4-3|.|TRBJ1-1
CASSQKGTDTEAFF
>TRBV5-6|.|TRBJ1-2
CASSLAGTSYGYTF
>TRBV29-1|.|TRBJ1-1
CSVGPLGGEAFF
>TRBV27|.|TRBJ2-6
CASTLGGHSSGANVLTF
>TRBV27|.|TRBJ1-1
CASSFMNTEAFF
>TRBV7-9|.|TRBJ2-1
CASSSALRGLEQFF
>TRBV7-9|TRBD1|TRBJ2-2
CASSPAGGQNTGELFF
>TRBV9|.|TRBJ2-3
CASSVGGKWGADTQYF
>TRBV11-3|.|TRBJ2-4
CASSLVGAGRGVAKNIQYF
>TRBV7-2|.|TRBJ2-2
CASSSAPDIINTGELFF
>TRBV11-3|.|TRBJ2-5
CASSLGKETQYF
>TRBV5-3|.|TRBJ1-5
CARRPPFLIGSGSNQPQHF